One sample yielded the 27 T cell receptor beta chains listed below, sequenced in a study of cytomegalovirus exposure and HLA in healthy donors. Measured with immunoSEQ multiplex PCR; TCRdb has only the in-frame clones, and not every one. Seen here are some 140,000 clones, 70% to 85% observed once, and the top ten hold about 27%. Input material: PBMCs. Receptors were obtained from a man under 40 in good health and CMV-seropositive.

This chain links TRBV11-2 with TRBJ2-5, with unresolved D. V lost 2 bases and J 4 bases, leaving 8 bases between the germline ends. CDR1 SGHAT and CDR2 FQNNGV come from the germline V gene. The CDR3 has 13 amino acids. CDR3 sequence: CASSLNSRETQYF. The DNA for the CDR3 is TGTGCCAGCAGCTTAAACAGCCGAGAGACCCAGTACTTC.

J is TRBJ2-1 and V is TRBV27; D uncertain. The V end was cut by 6 bases, the J end by 9 bases, with 15 bases between. Germline V lookup: CDR1 MNHEY, CDR2 SMNVEV (reference sequence). CDR3 length equals 13 residues. The CDR3 region has the DNA TGTGCCAGCAGCCTTGACTCTCTGAGTGAGCAGTTCTTC. Protein: CASSLDSLSEQFF.

The chain joins TRBV5-1 to TRBJ2-2, with 14 bases aligning to TRBD2. V lost 2 bases, J lost 4 bases, and 1 base stayed unmatched. CDR1 is SGHRS and CDR2 is YFSETQ in the germline V gene. This CDR3 is built from 16 residues. The CDR3 bases are TGCGCCAGCAGCTTAGGGACTAGCGGGGGCACCGGGGAGCTGTTTTTT. Translating gives CASSLGTSGGTGELFF.

The rearrangement links TRBV4-3 to TRBJ2-6; D unclear. This CDR3 is 16 amino acids long. V was shortened by 3 bases and J by 2 bases, with 11 bases between the two germline ends. Germline CDR1 is LGHNA and CDR2 is YSLEER. The CDR3 loop reads CASSHKTLPGANVLTF. CDR3 DNA sequence: TGCGCCAGCAGCCATAAGACATTGCCTGGGGCCAACGTCCTGACTTTC.

The chain uses TRBV4-3 and TRBJ1-2; 8 positions agree with TRBD1. Germline V gene sequence: CDR1 LGHNA, CDR2 YSLEER. Trimming removed 4 bases from V and 4 bases from J; junction bases left unmatched: 8. The CDR3 length is 15 residues. The CDR3 reads CASSRRTGSSYGYTF. The DNA of the CDR3 is TGCGCCAGCAGCCGAAGGACAGGGAGTAGCTATGGCTACACCTTC.

This chain connects TRBV6-6 to TRBJ1-5; 7 bases are shared with TRBD1. V trimming: 7 bases; J trimming: 3 bases; junction bases outside the gene matches: 3. CDR3 length: 13 amino acids. Germline V gene sequence: CDR1 MNHNY, CDR2 SVGAGI (reference sequence). In nucleotides, the CDR3 is TGTGCCAGCAAAGACAGGGTCAATCAGCCCCAGCATTTT. Protein: CASKDRVNQPQHF.

This rearrangement joins TRBV9 to TRBJ1-2; TRBD1 is a possible D gene (6 bases). Germline CDR1 SGDLS, CDR2 YYNGEE. The CDR3 sequence is 15 residues long. V lost 4 bases and J lost 2, with 15 bases in between. Written as DNA, the CDR3 is TGTGCCAGCAGCTCCCAGGGGCAGGGAAACTATGGCTACACCTTC. This sequence encodes CASSSQGQGNYGYTF. Using reference TRBV9 and TRBJ1-2 for the parts outside the CDR3, the full variable domain is DSGVTQTPKHLITATGQRVTLRCSPRSGDLSVYWYQQSLDQGLQFLIQYYNGEERAKGNILERFSAQQFPDLHSELNLSSLELGDSALYFCASSSQGQGNYGYTFGSGTRLTVV.

The CDR3 reads CSVVSFGTVEDYGYTF. As DNA, the CDR3 is TGCAGCGTTGTAAGTTTCGGGACAGTGGAGGACTATGGCTACACCTTC. This chain joins TRBV29-1 and TRBJ1-2; TRBD1 agrees at 7 bases. Germline CDR1 is SQVTM and CDR2 is ANQGSEA. Trimming removed 4 bases from V and 3 bases from J; junction bases left unmatched: 14. The CDR3 runs to 16 residues.

This clone occurred a few times. The chain joins TRBV7-3 to TRBJ2-3, with D possibly TRBD2 on 5 matching bases. The V gene lost 3 bases and the J gene lost 4 bases, with 8 bases spanning the gap. Per the germline V gene, CDR1 is SGHTA and CDR2 is FQGTGA. CDR3 length: 13 amino acids. This CDR3 reads CASSFSGADTQYF. CDR3 sequence (DNA): TGTGCCAGCAGCTTCAGCGGTGCAGATACGCAGTATTTT.

The chain combines TRBV29-1 with TRBJ2-1; D is possibly TRBD2 (7 bases). The CDR3 is 16 residues long. Per the germline V gene, CDR1 is SQVTM and CDR2 is ANQGSEA. V lost 7 bases to trimming and J lost 3 bases, with 22 bases between them. CDR3 nucleotide sequence: TGCAGCGCCCCCGGGGCACGGGGGGCCCACTACAATGAGCAGTTCTTC. It translates to CSAPGARGAHYNEQFF.

The rearrangement joins TRBV5-6 to TRBJ1-2; a weak D match, TRBD1 (6 bases). Per the germline V gene, CDR1 is SGHDT and CDR2 is YYEEEE. The CDR3 runs 15 residues. V lost 3 bases to trimming and J lost 6 bases, with 18 bases between them. This CDR3 reads CASSYKDRPQDGYTF. The CDR3 DNA sequence: TGTGCCAGCAGCTACAAAGACAGGCCTCAAGATGGCTACACCTTC. Looking up the rest from reference TRBV5-6 and TRBJ1-2 gives the full variable domain: DAGVTQSPTHLIKTRGQQVTLRCSPKSGHDTVSWYQQALGQGPQFIFQYYEEEERQRGNFPDRFSGHQFPNYSSELNVNALLLGDSALYLCASSYKDRPQDGYTFGSGTRLTVV.

This sequence joins TRBV30 and TRBJ2-3; D might be TRBD1 (5 bases). This CDR3 region has 14 residues. In germline, CDR1 is GTSNPN, CDR2 SVGIG (reference sequence). V lost 4 bases and J 1 base, leaving 12 bases between the germline ends. This CDR3 reads CAWNAGMGTDTQYF. As DNA, the CDR3 is TGTGCCTGGAATGCAGGGATGGGCACAGATACGCAGTATTTT.

This chain links TRBV9 with TRBJ2-2, with 7 bases identical to TRBD1. The germline gives CDR1 SGDLS, CDR2 YYNGEE. This CDR3 is built from 15 residues. V was clipped by 6 bases and J by 1 base; unmatched bases: 6. CDR3 coding DNA: TGTGCCAGCAAGAAGGGGGCGGGGAACACCGGGGAGCTGTTTTTT. This gives the protein CASKKGAGNTGELFF. Complete variable domain (other parts from reference TRBV9 and TRBJ2-2): DSGVTQTPKHLITATGQRVTLRCSPRSGDLSVYWYQQSLDQGLQFLIQYYNGEERAKGNILERFSAQQFPDLHSELNLSSLELGDSALYFCASKKGAGNTGELFFGEGSRLTVL.

The genes are TRBV5-1 and TRBJ2-3; 9 bases are shared with TRBD2. J lost 4 bases, V lost 4 bases, and 7 bases had no gene match. The CDR3 runs 15 residues. Per germline, CDR1 SGHRS and CDR2 YFSETQ. The CDR3 here is CASSRGGGRADTQYF. CDR3 sequence (DNA): TGCGCCAGCAGCCGCGGGGGGGGTCGGGCAGATACGCAGTATTTT.

The V and J genes are TRBV5-1 and TRBJ1-4; D is unclear. Germline V CDR1 and CDR2: SGHRS, YFSETQ. The CDR3 is made up of 15 amino acids. Trimming removed 4 bases at V and 8 bases at J, with 18 bases between. The CDR3: CASSLMIGGGEKLFF. CDR3 sequence (DNA): TGCGCCAGCAGCCTGATGATCGGAGGTGGGGAAAAACTGTTTTTT.

The chain uses TRBV18 and TRBJ2-3; D may be TRBD2 (6 bases). Per the germline V gene, CDR1 is KGHSH and CDR2 is LQKENI. Trimming removed 2 bases at V and 7 bases at J, with 16 bases between. There are 15 residues in the CDR3. CDR3 amino acids: CASSPMTGVGNTQYF. In DNA form, the CDR3 reads TGTGCCAGCTCACCAATGACGGGAGTGGGGAATACGCAGTATTTT.

This sequence joins TRBV5-1 and TRBJ1-2; no reliable D call. Trimming pared 0 bases from V and 0 bases from J, leaving 12 bases between. The CDR3 totals 16 residues. The germline gives CDR1 SGHRS, CDR2 YFSETQ. CDR3 nucleotides: TGCGCCAGCAGCTTGGTTTCGGGGTCTCCTAACTATGGCTACACCTTC. Protein: CASSLVSGSPNYGYTF.

The chain recombines TRBV7-3 with TRBJ2-3; D uncertain. V was shortened by 1 base and J by 2 bases, with 7 bases between the two germline ends. This CDR3 comprises 14 residues. Germline CDR1 and CDR2: SGHTA and FQGTGA. The CDR3 loop reads CASSLMAVTDTQYF. In DNA form, the CDR3 reads TGTGCCAGCAGCTTAATGGCGGTCACAGATACGCAGTATTTT.

The V gene is TRBV11-2, the J gene TRBJ2-3, with TRBD2 identical over 7 bases. The length of the CDR3 is 15 residues. V trimming: 5 bases; J trimming: 4 bases; junction bases outside the gene matches: 9. Germline V gene data show CDR1 as SGHAT and CDR2 as FQNNGV. CDR3 amino acids: CASSLGRARSDTQYF. The CDR3 DNA sequence: TGTGCCAGCAGCCTGGGGAGGGCCAGGTCAGATACGCAGTATTTT.

The chain joins TRBV20-1 to TRBJ1-4; D not resolved. This CDR3 is 11 amino acids long. Trimming cost V 3 bases and J 7 bases, with 6 bases left between them. CDR1 is DFQATT and CDR2 is SNEGSKA in the germline V gene (reference sequence). CDR3 region: CSASPFEKLFF. CDR3 DNA: TGCAGTGCTAGCCCCTTTGAAAAACTGTTTTTT.

The chain has TRBV18 and TRBJ2-3; perhaps TRBD1 as D (5 bases). The CDR3 runs 16 residues. Trimming removed 1 base from V and 0 bases from J, with 11 bases in between. The germline gives CDR1 KGHSH, CDR2 LQKENI. CDR3 region: CASSPLTDSSTDTQYF. The DNA of the CDR3 is TGTGCCAGCTCACCACTTACAGACAGTAGCACAGATACGCAGTATTTT.

This clone was counted a few times. This chain joins TRBV30 and TRBJ1-1; D is possibly TRBD1 (5 bases). Germline V gene data show CDR1 as GTSNPN and CDR2 as SVGIG (reference sequence). The ends were cut back, 3 bases at V and 3 bases at J, with 17 bases in the middle. The CDR3 consists of 15 residues. CDR3 nucleotides: TGTGCCTGGAGGGACAAGTGGGGTAAGGACACTGAAGCTTTCTTT. It is translated as CAWRDKWGKDTEAFF.

CDR3 coding DNA: TGCAGCGCGGAAAAAACAGCCACAGATACGCAGTATTTT. Translation: CSAEKTATDTQYF. The chain links TRBV29-1 to TRBJ2-3; D gene ambiguous. The CDR3 covers 13 residues. Germline CDR1 and CDR2: SQVTM and ANQGSEA. V was trimmed by 7 bases and J by 2 bases, leaving 13 bases between them.

J is TRBJ1-1 and V is TRBV25-1; no firm D call. V lost 7 bases and J lost 5, with 14 bases in between. The germline V gene has CDR1 MGHDK and CDR2 SYGVNS. The CDR3 length is 13 residues. This chain's CDR3 is CASTRMEGTEAFF. In DNA, the CDR3 is TGTGCCAGCACCCGAATGGAGGGAACTGAAGCTTTCTTT.

The chain joins TRBV2 to TRBJ2-3; D is perhaps TRBD1 (6 bases). V was cut by 7 bases and J by 5 bases, with 16 bases left in between. The germline gives CDR1 SNHLY, CDR2 FYNNEI. The CDR3 covers 14 residues. The CDR3 reads CASTSPGEEDTQYF. CDR3 DNA sequence: TGTGCCAGCACTTCCCCAGGGGAAGAAGATACGCAGTATTTT.

V is TRBV5-6 and J is TRBJ2-2; possible D gene TRBD2, 6 bases. Trimming removed 2 bases from V and 5 bases from J, with 19 bases in between. CDR1 and CDR2 (germline): SGHDT, YYEEEE. This CDR3 is 17 amino acids long. CDR3: CASSLGVSGRWTGELFF. CDR3 DNA: TGTGCCAGCAGCTTAGGGGTGTCCGGGAGATGGACCGGGGAGCTGTTTTTT.

This clone has only one observation. This chain joins TRBV4-3 and TRBJ2-3; the D gene is possibly TRBD2 (6 bases). The germline V gene has CDR1 LGHNA and CDR2 YSLEER. V was trimmed by 1 base and J by 6 bases, leaving 14 bases between them. The CDR3 runs to 15 residues. CDR3 residues: CASSQARDSSDTQYF. The CDR3 DNA reads as TGCGCCAGCAGCCAAGCCAGGGACTCCTCGGATACGCAGTATTTT.